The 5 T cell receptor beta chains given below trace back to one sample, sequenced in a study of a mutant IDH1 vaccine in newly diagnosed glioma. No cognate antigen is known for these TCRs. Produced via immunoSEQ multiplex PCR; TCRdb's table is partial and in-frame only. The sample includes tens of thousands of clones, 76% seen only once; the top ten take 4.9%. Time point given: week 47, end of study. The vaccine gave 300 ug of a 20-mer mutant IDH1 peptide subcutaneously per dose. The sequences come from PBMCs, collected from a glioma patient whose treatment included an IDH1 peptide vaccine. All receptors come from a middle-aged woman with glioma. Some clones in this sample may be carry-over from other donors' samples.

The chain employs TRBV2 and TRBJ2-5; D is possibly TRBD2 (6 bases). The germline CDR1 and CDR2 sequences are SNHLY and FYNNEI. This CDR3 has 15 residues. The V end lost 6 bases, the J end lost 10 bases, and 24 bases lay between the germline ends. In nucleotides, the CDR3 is TGTGCCAGCAGGCACCGGGAGATCCCAAGAGAAGGCCAGTACTTC. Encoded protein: CASRHREIPREGQYF.

In DNA form, the CDR3 reads TGTGCCAGCAGCTTGGCCTTAAGTAGTGGGGGAAAACCCTATGGCTACACCTTC. It specifies CASSLALSSGGKPYGYTF. The gene calls are TRBV5-5 and TRBJ1-2; perhaps TRBD1 as D (5 bases). Germline V lookup: CDR1 SGHKS, CDR2 YYEKEE (reference sequence). The CDR3 contains 18 residues. The V gene lost 0 bases and the J gene lost 4 bases, with 22 bases spanning the gap.

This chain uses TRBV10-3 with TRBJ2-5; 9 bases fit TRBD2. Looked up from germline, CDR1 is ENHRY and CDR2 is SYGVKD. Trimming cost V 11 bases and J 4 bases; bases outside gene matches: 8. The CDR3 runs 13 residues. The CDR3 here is CALRTSDGETQYF. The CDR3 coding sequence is TGTGCCCTCCGGACTAGCGATGGAGAGACCCAGTACTTC.

CDR3 protein: CASSDSGQETQYF. The CDR3 bases are TGTGCCAGCAGTGACTCGGGACAAGAGACCCAGTACTTC. J is TRBJ2-5 and V is TRBV2, with D perhaps TRBD2 (5 bases). CDR1 SNHLY and CDR2 FYNNEI come from the germline V gene. The CDR3 loop spans 13 amino acids. Trimming stripped 3 bases from V and 2 bases from J, with 7 bases between.

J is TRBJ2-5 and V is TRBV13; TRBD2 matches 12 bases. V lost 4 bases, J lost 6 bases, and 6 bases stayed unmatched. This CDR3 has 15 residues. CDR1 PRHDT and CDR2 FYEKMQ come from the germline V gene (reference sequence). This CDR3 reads CASSSTSGGPKTQYF. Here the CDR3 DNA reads TGTGCCAGCAGCTCGACTAGCGGGGGTCCGAAGACCCAGTACTTC.